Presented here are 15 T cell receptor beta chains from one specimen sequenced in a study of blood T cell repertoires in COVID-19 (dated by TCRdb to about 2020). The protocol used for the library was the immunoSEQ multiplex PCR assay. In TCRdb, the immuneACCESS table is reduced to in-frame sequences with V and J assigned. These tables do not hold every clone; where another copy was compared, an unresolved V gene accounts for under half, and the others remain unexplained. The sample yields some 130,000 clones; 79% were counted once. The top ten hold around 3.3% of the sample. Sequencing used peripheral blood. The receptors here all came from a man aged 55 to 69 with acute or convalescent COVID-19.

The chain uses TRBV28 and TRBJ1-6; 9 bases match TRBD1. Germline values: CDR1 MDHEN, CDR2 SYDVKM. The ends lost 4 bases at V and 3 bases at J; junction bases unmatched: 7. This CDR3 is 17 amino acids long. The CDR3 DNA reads TGTGCCAGCAGTTCCGTGACAGGGGGACTCTATAATTCACCCCTCCACTTT. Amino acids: CASSSVTGGLYNSPLHF.

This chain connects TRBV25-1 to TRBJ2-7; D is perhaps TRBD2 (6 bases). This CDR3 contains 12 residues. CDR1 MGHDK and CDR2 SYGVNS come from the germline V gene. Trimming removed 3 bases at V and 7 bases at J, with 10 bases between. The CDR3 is CASSDWREEQYF. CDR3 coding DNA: TGTGCCAGCAGTGATTGGAGGGAGGAGCAGTACTTC.

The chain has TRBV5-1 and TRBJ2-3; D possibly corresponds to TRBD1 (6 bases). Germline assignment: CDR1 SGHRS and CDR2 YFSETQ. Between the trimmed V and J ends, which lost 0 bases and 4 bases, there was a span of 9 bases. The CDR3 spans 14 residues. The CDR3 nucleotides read TGCGCCAGCAGCTTGGATAAGGGGGCAGATACGCAGTATTTT. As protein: CASSLDKGADTQYF. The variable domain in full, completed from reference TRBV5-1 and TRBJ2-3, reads KAGVTQTPRYLIKTRGQQVTLSCSPISGHRSVSWYQQTPGQGLQFLFEYFSETQRNKGNFPGRFSGRQFSNSRSEMNVSTLELGDSALYLCASSLDKGADTQYFGPGTRLTVL.

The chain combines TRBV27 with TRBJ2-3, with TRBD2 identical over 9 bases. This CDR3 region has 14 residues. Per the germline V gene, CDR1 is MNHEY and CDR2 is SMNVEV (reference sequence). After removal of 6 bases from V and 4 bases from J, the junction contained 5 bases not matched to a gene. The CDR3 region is CASSFSGSADTQYF. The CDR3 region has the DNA TGTGCCAGCAGCTTTAGCGGGAGCGCAGATACGCAGTATTTT.

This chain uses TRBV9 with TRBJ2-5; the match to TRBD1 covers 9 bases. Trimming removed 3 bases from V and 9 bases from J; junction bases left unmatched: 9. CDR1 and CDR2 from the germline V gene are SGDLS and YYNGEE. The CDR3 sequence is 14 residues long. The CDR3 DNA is TGTGCCAGCAGCGGAACCGGGACAGGGAATGCCCAGTACTTC. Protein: CASSGTGTGNAQYF.

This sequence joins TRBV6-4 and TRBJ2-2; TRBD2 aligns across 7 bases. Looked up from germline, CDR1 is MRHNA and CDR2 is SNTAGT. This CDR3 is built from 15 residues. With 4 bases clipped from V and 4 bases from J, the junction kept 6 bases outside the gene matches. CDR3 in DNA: TGTGCCAGCAGTGCGAGCGGGGAGTTCACCGGGGAGCTGTTTTTT. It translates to CASSASGEFTGELFF.

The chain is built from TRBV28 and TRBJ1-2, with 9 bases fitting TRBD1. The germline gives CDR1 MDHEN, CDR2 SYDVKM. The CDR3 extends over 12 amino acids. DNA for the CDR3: TGTGCTGGACAGGGGAATAACTATGGCTACACCTTC. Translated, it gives CAGQGNNYGYTF.

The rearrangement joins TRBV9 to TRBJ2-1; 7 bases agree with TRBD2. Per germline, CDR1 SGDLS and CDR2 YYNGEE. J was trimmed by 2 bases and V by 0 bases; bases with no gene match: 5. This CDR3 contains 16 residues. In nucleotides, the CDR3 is TGTGCCAGCAGCGTAGTCGAGCGGGGTACCTACAATGAGCAGTTCTTC. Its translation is CASSVVERGTYNEQFF.

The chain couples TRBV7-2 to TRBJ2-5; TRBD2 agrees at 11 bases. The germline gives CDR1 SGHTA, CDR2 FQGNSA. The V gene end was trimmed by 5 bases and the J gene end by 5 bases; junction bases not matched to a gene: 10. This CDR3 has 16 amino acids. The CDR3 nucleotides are TGTGCCAGCAGCCCCCCTAGCGGGAGGTTAAGGGAGACCCAGTACTTC. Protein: CASSPPSGRLRETQYF.

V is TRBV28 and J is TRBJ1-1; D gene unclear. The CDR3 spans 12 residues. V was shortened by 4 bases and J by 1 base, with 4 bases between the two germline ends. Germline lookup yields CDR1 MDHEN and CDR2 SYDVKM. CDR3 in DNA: TGTGCCAGCAGTTCCCAGAACACTGAAGCTTTCTTT. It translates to CASSSQNTEAFF.

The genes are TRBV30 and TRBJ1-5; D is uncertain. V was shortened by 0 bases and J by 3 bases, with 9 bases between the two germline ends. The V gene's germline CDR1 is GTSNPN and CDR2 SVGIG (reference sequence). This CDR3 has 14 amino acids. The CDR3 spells CAWSVAAYNQPQHF. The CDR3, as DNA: TGTGCCTGGAGTGTAGCGGCCTACAATCAGCCCCAGCATTTT.

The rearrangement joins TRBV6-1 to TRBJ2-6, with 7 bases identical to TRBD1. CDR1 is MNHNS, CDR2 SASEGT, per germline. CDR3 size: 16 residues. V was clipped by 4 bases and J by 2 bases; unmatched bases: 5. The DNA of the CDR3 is TGTGCCAGCAGTGCCAGGGGGATAACTGGGGCCAACGTCCTGACTTTC. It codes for CASSARGITGANVLTF.

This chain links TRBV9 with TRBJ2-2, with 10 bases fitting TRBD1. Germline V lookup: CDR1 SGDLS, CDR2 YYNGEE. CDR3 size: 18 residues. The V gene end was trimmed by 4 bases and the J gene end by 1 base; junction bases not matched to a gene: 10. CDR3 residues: CASSFGTGEARNTGELFF. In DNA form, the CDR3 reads TGTGCCAGCAGCTTCGGGACAGGGGAAGCTAGGAACACCGGGGAGCTGTTTTTT.

The CDR3 bases are TGCAGTGCTAGTTCTAGCGGGGTTTACAATGAGCAGTTCTTC. Its protein product is CSASSSGVYNEQFF. The V gene is TRBV20-1, the J gene TRBJ2-1; TRBD2 matches 9 bases. J gave up 4 bases and V 3 bases, and 4 bases lay outside the gene matches. The germline CDR1 and CDR2 sequences are DFQATT and SNEGSKA (reference sequence). This CDR3 is 14 amino acids long.

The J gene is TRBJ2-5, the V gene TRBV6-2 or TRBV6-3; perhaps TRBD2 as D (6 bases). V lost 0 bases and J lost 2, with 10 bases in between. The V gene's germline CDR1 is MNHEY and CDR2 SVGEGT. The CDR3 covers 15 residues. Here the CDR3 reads CASSYSMGGQETQYF. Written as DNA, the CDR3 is TGTGCCAGCAGTTACTCGATGGGGGGACAAGAGACCCAGTACTTC.